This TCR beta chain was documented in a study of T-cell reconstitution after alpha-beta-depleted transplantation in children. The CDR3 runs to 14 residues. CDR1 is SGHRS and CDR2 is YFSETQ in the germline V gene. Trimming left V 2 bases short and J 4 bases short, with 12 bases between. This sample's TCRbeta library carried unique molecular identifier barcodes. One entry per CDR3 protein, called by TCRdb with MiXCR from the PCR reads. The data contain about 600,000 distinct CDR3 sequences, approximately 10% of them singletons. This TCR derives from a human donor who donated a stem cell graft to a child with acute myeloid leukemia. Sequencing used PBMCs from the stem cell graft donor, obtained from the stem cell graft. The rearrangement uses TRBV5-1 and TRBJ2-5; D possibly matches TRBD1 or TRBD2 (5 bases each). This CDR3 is CASSFGAEGETQYF. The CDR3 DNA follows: TGCGCCAGCAGCTTTGGGGCCGAGGGAGAGACCCAGTACTTC.